A selection of T cell receptor beta chains follows, all from one sample in a study of beta chain features in type 1 diabetes. The protocol was immunoSEQ multiplex PCR, while the TCRdb copy is restricted to in-frame clones and leaves out a portion. In the table there are a few hundred thousand clones, over 25% of which are singletons. Material for sequencing was naive CD4+ T cells from blood. These TCRs come from a young man in good health. The CDR3 runs from the conserved cysteine through the conserved F or W. Fields, in order: V gene, J gene, D gene, CDR3 protein. A D gene is named only where the DNA matches it firmly.

v_call: TRBV14
j_call: TRBJ2-3
d_call: NA
cdr3_aa: CASSQSTATDTQYF

v_call: TRBV7-2
j_call: TRBJ2-7
d_call: NA
cdr3_aa: CASSAVGRIYEQYF

v_call: TRBV7-2
j_call: TRBJ2-5
d_call: NA
cdr3_aa: CASSFAGSQETQYF

v_call: TRBV30
j_call: TRBJ2-7
d_call: NA
cdr3_aa: CAWSVGRTSYEQYF

v_call: TRBV15
j_call: TRBJ2-5
d_call: NA
cdr3_aa: CATSGTVQETQYF

v_call: TRBV4-3
j_call: TRBJ1-2
d_call: TRBD1
cdr3_aa: CASSPGKGAGYGYTF

v_call: TRBV29-1
j_call: TRBJ2-7
d_call: NA
cdr3_aa: CSVTTPGYEQYF

v_call: TRBV20-1
j_call: TRBJ2-3
d_call: NA
cdr3_aa: CSASFHTQYF

v_call: TRBV27
j_call: TRBJ2-1
d_call: NA
cdr3_aa: CASSLLSLLYNEQFF

v_call: TRBV4-3
j_call: TRBJ2-3
d_call: NA
cdr3_aa: CASSQDFDTQYF

v_call: TRBV30
j_call: TRBJ2-7
d_call: NA
cdr3_aa: CAWSVRRQGSSEQYF

v_call: TRBV10-3
j_call: TRBJ2-5
d_call: NA
cdr3_aa: CAISESASGGETQYF

v_call: TRBV2
j_call: TRBJ2-7
d_call: NA
cdr3_aa: CASSVDSSYEQYF

v_call: TRBV15
j_call: TRBJ2-3
d_call: TRBD1
cdr3_aa: CATSRGGTASTDTQYF

v_call: TRBV15
j_call: TRBJ2-3
d_call: TRBD2
cdr3_aa: CATSRTSGPSTDTQYF

v_call: TRBV4-1
j_call: TRBJ2-5
d_call: NA
cdr3_aa: CASSQGTRAVETQYF

v_call: TRBV13
j_call: TRBJ2-3
d_call: NA
cdr3_aa: CASSLDSRTDTQYF

v_call: TRBV19
j_call: TRBJ2-7
d_call: NA
cdr3_aa: CASSIDIRQSYEQYF

v_call: TRBV29-1
j_call: TRBJ2-2
d_call: NA
cdr3_aa: CSVGTIHTGELFF

v_call: TRBV7-9
j_call: TRBJ2-3
d_call: NA
cdr3_aa: CASRSTGPDTQYF

v_call: TRBV4-2
j_call: TRBJ2-4
d_call: NA
cdr3_aa: CASSRSQEGENIQYF

v_call: TRBV30
j_call: TRBJ2-7
d_call: TRBD2
cdr3_aa: CAWSAIAGGLDEQYF

v_call: TRBV6-5
j_call: TRBJ1-4
d_call: NA
cdr3_aa: CASSIDRRGNEKLFF

v_call: TRBV7-2
j_call: TRBJ2-2
d_call: NA
cdr3_aa: CASSPDLVTGELFF

v_call: TRBV7-2
j_call: TRBJ2-2
d_call: NA
cdr3_aa: CASRSGSSYGELFF

v_call: TRBV4-1
j_call: TRBJ2-1
d_call: TRBD2
cdr3_aa: CASRTTSGRNIHEQFF

v_call: TRBV18
j_call: TRBJ2-7
d_call: TRBD1
cdr3_aa: CASSPTTGVRYEQYF

v_call: TRBV5-1
j_call: TRBJ2-1
d_call: NA
cdr3_aa: CASSLAGSYNEQFF

v_call: TRBV29-1
j_call: TRBJ2-2
d_call: TRBD2
cdr3_aa: CSVQPLAGGPTGELFF

v_call: TRBV6-1
j_call: TRBJ2-1
d_call: TRBD1
cdr3_aa: CASRGQGEKQFF

v_call: TRBV5-1
j_call: TRBJ2-7
d_call: NA
cdr3_aa: CASSLIGSSAGEQYF

v_call: TRBV15
j_call: TRBJ2-4
d_call: NA
cdr3_aa: CATSRTALGNIQYF

v_call: TRBV6-1
j_call: TRBJ1-5
d_call: TRBD1
cdr3_aa: CASRDRTQHF

v_call: TRBV2
j_call: TRBJ2-7
d_call: NA
cdr3_aa: CASSDVYREQYF

v_call: TRBV5-1
j_call: TRBJ2-5
d_call: NA
cdr3_aa: CASSLQVQETQYF

v_call: TRBV9
j_call: TRBJ2-7
d_call: NA
cdr3_aa: CASSVDSARAYEQYF

v_call: TRBV29-1
j_call: TRBJ2-7
d_call: TRBD1
cdr3_aa: CSVQTGGSYEQYF

v_call: TRBV29-1
j_call: TRBJ2-6
d_call: NA
cdr3_aa: CSVEDRTEASGANVLTF

v_call: TRBV5-1
j_call: TRBJ2-3
d_call: NA
cdr3_aa: CASSLDRLTDTQYF

v_call: TRBV7-9
j_call: TRBJ1-1
d_call: NA
cdr3_aa: CASSSSDRNEAFF

v_call: TRBV7-8
j_call: TRBJ2-3
d_call: NA
cdr3_aa: CASSQPLATDTQYF

v_call: TRBV7-2
j_call: TRBJ2-3
d_call: TRBD2
cdr3_aa: CASSSSGVSTDTQYF

v_call: TRBV7-2
j_call: TRBJ2-7
d_call: TRBD2
cdr3_aa: CASSLRTSSEQYF

v_call: TRBV29-1
j_call: TRBJ1-1
d_call: NA
cdr3_aa: CSVRELNTEAFF

v_call: TRBV9
j_call: TRBJ2-5
d_call: NA
cdr3_aa: CASSVTRDGTQYF

v_call: TRBV7-3
j_call: TRBJ2-1
d_call: NA
cdr3_aa: CASSLRPNYNEQFF

v_call: TRBV7-2
j_call: TRBJ2-1
d_call: TRBD2
cdr3_aa: CASSHRLAGAYNEQFF

v_call: TRBV6-1
j_call: TRBJ1-1
d_call: NA
cdr3_aa: CASSEFGVRTEAFF

v_call: TRBV5-1
j_call: TRBJ2-5
d_call: TRBD2
cdr3_aa: CASSTARLAQETQYF

v_call: TRBV7-2
j_call: TRBJ1-5
d_call: NA
cdr3_aa: CASSLGFFNQPQHF

v_call: TRBV10-1
j_call: TRBJ2-1
d_call: NA
cdr3_aa: CASSLWTGMERDSTYNEQFF

v_call: TRBV30
j_call: TRBJ1-1
d_call: NA
cdr3_aa: CAWSVRGWTEAFF

v_call: TRBV6-6
j_call: TRBJ1-2
d_call: NA
cdr3_aa: CASRALAGDYGYTF